This TCR beta chain was sequenced in a study of lymphopenia after photon versus proton radiotherapy. Findings of the study overall: Post-nadir diversity loss with photons came from oligoclonal expansion, particularly CD8+ Temra cells. A bigger post-nadir fall in TCR diversity correlated inversely with survival time in deceased patients.

This CDR3 has 12 amino acids. Germline lookup yields CDR1 SGHNT and CDR2 YENEEA. V lost 5 bases and J 5 bases, leaving 8 bases between the germline ends. As concerns this clone: What it recognizes is unknown.

Clones were sequenced by immunoSEQ multiplex PCR, and TCRdb holds only the in-frame ones, with some missing. The sample contains about 68,000 clones, roughly 93% of which appear only once. The TCR was taken from a woman in her seventies with pancreatic cancer. The sequencing used peripheral blood, collected from a patient treated with photon-based radiotherapy. The gene calls are TRBV11-3 and TRBJ2-3; the D is unclear. CDR3 sequence reads: CASSHPQDTQYF. DNA for the CDR3: TGTGCCAGCAGCCACCCACAAGATACGCAGTATTTT. Based on the CDR3 plus reference TRBV11-3 and TRBJ2-3, the full variable domain is EAGVVQSPRYKIIEKKQPVAFWCNPISGHNTLYWYLQNLGQGPELLIRYENEEAVDDSQLPKDRFSAERLKGVDSTLKIQPAELGDSAVYLCASSHPQDTQYFGPGTRLTVL.